The 5 T cell receptor beta chains below were found in one sample sequenced in a study of T-cell memory formation after mild COVID-19. TCRdb re-called the 5' RACE reads with MiXCR, one entry per CDR3 protein. This sample has roughly 250,000 distinct CDR3 sequences, with roughly 15% found just once. Sequences were obtained from PBMCs or a T cell subset sorted from them (not recorded which). Every receptor here comes from a young man who had mild COVID-19 (a few samples of this study predate the infection). Cell type and time point are not known.

This rearrangement joins TRBV7-9 to TRBJ1-1; no reliable D call. V lost 8 bases and J lost 10, with 26 bases in between. In germline, CDR1 is SEHNR, CDR2 FQNEAQ (reference sequence). CDR3 length: 15 residues. CDR3 sequence reads: CASRPEAAPLGRAFF. The CDR3 nucleotides are TGTGCCAGCCGCCCCGAGGCAGCCCCTCTCGGGCGAGCTTTCTTT.

The chain couples TRBV20-1 to TRBJ1-1; a weak D match, TRBD1 (5 bases). The V end was cut by 5 bases, the J end by 11 bases, with 24 bases between. Looked up from germline, CDR1 is DFQATT and CDR2 is SNEGSKA (reference sequence). This CDR3 comprises 14 residues. CDR3 sequence: CSAPRGTPGGPAFF. In DNA, the CDR3 is TGCAGTGCTCCTAGGGGCACACCCGGGGGACCGGCTTTCTTT.

The CDR3 DNA follows: TGTGCCAGCAACGTAGACAGGGCGTCTAGCTATGGCTACACCTTC. Amino acids: CASNVDRASSYGYTF. The rearrangement links TRBV6-5 to TRBJ1-2, with 7 bases lining up with TRBD1. CDR1 and CDR2 from the germline V gene are MNHEY and SVGAGI. This CDR3 is 15 amino acids long. V lost 7 bases to trimming and J lost 4 bases; unmatched junction nucleotides: 12.

At least ten counts were recorded for this clonotype. The J gene is TRBJ2-1, the V gene TRBV5-1; no clear D gene. The CDR3 is 11 residues long. Germline CDR1 is SGHRS and CDR2 is YFSETQ. V lost 0 bases and J 10 bases, leaving 5 bases between the germline ends. The CDR3 nucleotides read TGCGCCAGCAGCTTGGAACGGGAGCAGTTCTTC. As protein: CASSLEREQFF.

V usage is TRBV5-6 and J usage is TRBJ2-2, with a possible D match to TRBD2 (6 bases). This CDR3 region has 15 residues. V lost 7 bases to trimming and J lost 0 bases, with 13 bases between them. CDR1 SGHDT and CDR2 YYEEEE come from the germline V gene. CDR3: CASSRDPSNTGELFF. The CDR3 DNA reads TGTGCCAGCTCGCGGGACCCCTCGAACACCGGGGAGCTGTTTTTT.